This is a list of T cell receptor beta chains from one sample in a study of TIL therapy for anti-PD-1-resistant metastatic lung cancer. TCRdb's table, derived via immunoSEQ multiplex PCR, lists solely in-frame clones and lacks some. This sample has tens of thousands of clones; roughly 70% occur once, and the top ten carry 5.6%. Material: tumor tissue, obtained at baseline. The receptor source for this set is a person aged 25-79 years with non-small cell lung cancer. CDR3s include the opening cysteine and the closing phenylalanine or tryptophan. The D gene is left open where the match is weak. Expanded clones get a size class; other rows say once, few or many, or leave the size out.

CDR3aa	CDR3nt	d_gene	j_gene	v_gene	abundance
CASYWDGRTYEQYF	TGTGCCAGCTATTGGGACGGTCGGACCTACGAGCAGTACTTC	.	TRBJ2-7	TRBV5-6	.
CASSESAGVVYEQYF	TGCGCCAGCAGTGAGTCAGCGGGAGTCGTCTACGAGCAGTACTTC	TRBD2	TRBJ2-7	TRBV10-2	.
CASSPYNEQFF	TGTGCCAGCAGCCCCTACAATGAGCAGTTCTTC	.	TRBJ2-1	TRBV7-9	.
CASSSRGTDTQYF	TGCGCCAGCAGCTCCAGGGGAACAGATACGCAGTATTTT	.	TRBJ2-3	TRBV5-1	.
CASSSPPGLTMNTEAFF	TGCGCCAGCAGCTCGCCCCCGGGATTAACGATGAACACTGAAGCTTTCTTT	.	TRBJ1-1	TRBV5-1	.
CASSLGQGSGELFF	TGTGCCAGCAGCCTAGGACAGGGGTCCGGGGAGCTGTTTTTT	TRBD1	TRBJ2-2	TRBV5-6	.
CASSLGPMFYGELFF	TGTGCCAGCAGCCTGGGACCGATGTTCTATGGGGAGCTGTTTTTT	.	TRBJ2-2	TRBV14	.
CASSMGTGFYEQYF	TGTGCCAGTAGTATGGGGACAGGATTCTACGAGCAGTACTTC	TRBD1	TRBJ2-7	TRBV19	.
CASSFDGQTEAFF	TGCGCCAGCAGCTTTGACGGACAGACTGAAGCTTTCTTT	.	TRBJ1-1	TRBV5-1	.
CAWSGGSAYEQYF	TGTGCCTGGAGTGGGGGGTCCGCCTACGAGCAGTACTTC	.	TRBJ2-7	TRBV30	.
CASSHLIGRQGGGELFF	TGCGCCAGCAGCCACCTGATCGGGCGGCAGGGCGGCGGGGAGCTGTTTTTT	.	TRBJ2-2	TRBV4-1	.
CASSLDLNTEAFF	TGTGCCAGCAGCTTAGACCTGAACACTGAAGCTTTCTTT	.	TRBJ1-1	TRBV7-6	.
CASSLAGARYEQYF	TGTGCCAGCAGTCTAGCGGGAGCCCGCTACGAGCAGTACTTC	TRBD2	TRBJ2-7	TRBV27	few
CASSISSGANVLTF	TGTGCCAGTAGTATAAGCTCTGGGGCCAACGTCCTGACTTTC	.	TRBJ2-6	TRBV19	.
CAWSGDRGGYGYTF	TGTGCCTGGAGTGGAGACAGGGGTGGCTATGGCTACACCTTC	TRBD1	TRBJ1-2	TRBV30	.